This entry lists 5 T cell receptor beta chains sequenced from one sample in a study of OX40 agonist ivuxolimab in advanced cancers. Measured with immunoSEQ multiplex PCR; TCRdb has only the in-frame clones, and not every one. The sample holds about 49,000 clones, 85% seen once. This specimen was CD4+ or CD8+ T cells sorted from blood, taken in a trial of the OX40 agonist ivuxolimab. The receptors were sampled from an adult with an advanced solid tumor such as melanoma, head and neck, liver or kidney cancer.

This clone was recorded once. The chain employs TRBV19 and TRBJ1-1; D is unresolved. CDR1 and CDR2 from the germline V gene are LNHDA and SQIVND (reference sequence). The CDR3 totals 13 residues. V lost 1 base and J 1 base, leaving 4 bases between the germline ends. The CDR3 loop reads CASSIGENTEAFF. The CDR3 region has the DNA TGTGCCAGTAGTATAGGGGAGAACACTGAAGCTTTCTTT.

The chain is built from TRBV9 and TRBJ1-1, with D unresolved. The CDR3 loop spans 14 amino acids. Trimming took 0 bases from V and 1 from J, leaving 7 bases between them. Germline-derived CDR1 and CDR2 are SGDLS and YYNGEE. CDR3 loop: CASSVAWKNTEAFF. The CDR3 coding sequence is TGTGCCAGCAGCGTAGCCTGGAAGAACACTGAAGCTTTCTTT.

The chain carries TRBV30 and TRBJ1-1; D is possibly TRBD1 (6 bases). Germline CDR1 is GTSNPN and CDR2 is SVGIG (reference sequence). The germline V and J ends were trimmed by 5 bases and 1 base, with 14 bases remaining between them. The CDR3 contains 14 residues. The CDR3 here is CAWDPMTGNTEAFF. In DNA, the CDR3 is TGTGCCTGGGACCCTATGACAGGGAACACTGAAGCTTTCTTT. Full variable domain (missing parts from reference TRBV30 and TRBJ1-1): SQTIHQWPATLVQPVGSPLSLECTVEGTSNPNLYWYRQAAGRGLQLLFYSVGIGQISSEVPQNLSASRPQDRQFILSSKKLLLSDSGFYLCAWDPMTGNTEAFFGQGTRLTVV.

This clone was detected many times. The V and J genes are TRBV5-1 and TRBJ1-1; 8 nucleotides align to TRBD1. CDR1 and CDR2 (germline): SGHRS, YFSETQ. Trimming at V came to 0 bases and at J to 6 bases, leaving 4 bases not matched to a gene. The CDR3 consists of 14 residues. CDR3 coding DNA: TGCGCCAGCAGCTTGGACGGACAGGGCCCTGAAGCTTTCTTT. Translating gives CASSLDGQGPEAFF. Full variable domain (rest looked up from reference TRBV5-1 and TRBJ1-1): KAGVTQTPRYLIKTRGQQVTLSCSPISGHRSVSWYQQTPGQGLQFLFEYFSETQRNKGNFPGRFSGRQFSNSRSEMNVSTLELGDSALYLCASSLDGQGPEAFFGQGTRLTVV.

The chain uses TRBV28 and TRBJ2-6; D may match TRBD1 or TRBD2 (5 bases each). Germline CDR1 reads MDHEN; CDR2 reads SYDVKM. The germline V and J ends were trimmed by 6 bases and 2 bases, with 20 bases remaining between them. CDR3 length: 18 amino acids. In DNA, the CDR3 is TGTGCCAGCAGCTACAAGTTCCGGGACCGTGCTGGGGCCAACGTCCTGACTTTC. Its translation is CASSYKFRDRAGANVLTF.